Here is one T cell receptor beta chain with its context. Its antigen is unknown. The sample belongs to a study of vaccination and CD4 T cells after COVID-19. At the level of the study: There were six male and four female convalescents, and two of them were Hispanic.

Germline assignment: CDR1 MGHRA and CDR2 YSYEKL. V gave up 0 bases and J gave up 0 bases, with 12 bases separating them. The length of the CDR3 is 18 residues. Study-wide findings and caveats: Reactive clone data from convalescent patients indicated a median of about 90% appearing only post-vaccination.

Sample treatment: approximately 10-day PBMC culture with coronavirus spike peptide pools or control peptides (ViraFEST assay). At the Johns Hopkins FTIC core, DNA taken from cultured CD4+ T cells was sequenced by way of the Oncomine TCR Beta short-read assay. Researchers extracted genomic DNA from CD4+ T cells that had been cultured. TCRdb itself ran the PCR reads through MiXCR, one entry per CDR3 protein. Of 5,000 to 6,500 distinct CDR3 sequences in the sample, 30% to 35% were seen once. This receptor was obtained from a human donor who had recovered from COVID-19. The rearrangement uses TRBV4-1 and TRBJ2-6; D gene ambiguous. The sequencing used CD4+ T cells from blood, cultured in vitro, collected after SARS-CoV-2 vaccination. The CDR3 DNA is TGCGCCAGCAGCCAAGATAGTGGAGCCCGCTCTGGGGCCAACGTCCTGACTTTC. Amino acids: CASSQDSGARSGANVLTF.